The rows below give T cell receptor beta chains drawn from one sample of a study of T cells after yellow fever vaccination. TCRdb used MiXCR to reprocess the 5' RACE reads, holding one entry per CDR3 protein. The sample lists 150,000 to 200,000 distinct CDR3 sequences, 11% occurring once. The input for sequencing was CD8+ T cells sorted from PBMCs, taken 15 days after the yellow fever booster vaccination. The receptors were gathered from a man aged 18 to 29 who received the YFV17D yellow fever vaccine. Each CDR3 is given with its conserved first and last residue. Fields, in order: clone size, J gene, V gene, D gene, CDR3 protein, CDR3 DNA. The D gene is left open where the match is weak. The size of a clone is reported for some rows only, either as once, few or many, or as a class for expanded clones.

abundance: few; j_gene: TRBJ2-5; v_gene: TRBV20-1; d_gene: .; CDR3aa: CSARYGRWYQETQYF; CDR3nt: TGCAGTGCTAGATATGGCAGGTGGTACCAAGAGACCCAGTACTTC
abundance: .; j_gene: TRBJ2-4; v_gene: TRBV28; d_gene: TRBD1; CDR3aa: CASITRDSPDIQYF; CDR3nt: TGTGCCAGCATAACCCGGGACAGCCCAGACATTCAGTACTTC
abundance: few; j_gene: TRBJ1-1; v_gene: TRBV7-9; d_gene: .; CDR3aa: CASSSWGNTEAFF; CDR3nt: TGTGCCAGCAGCTCATGGGGGAACACTGAAGCTTTCTTT
abundance: .; j_gene: TRBJ1-1; v_gene: TRBV19; d_gene: .; CDR3aa: CASTRERVWNMNTEAFF; CDR3nt: TGTGCCAGTACCCGAGAAAGGGTTTGGAATATGAACACTGAAGCTTTCTTT
abundance: .; j_gene: TRBJ1-1; v_gene: TRBV11-2; d_gene: .; CDR3aa: CASSLTGAPEAFF; CDR3nt: TGTGCCAGCAGCTTAACAGGCGCCCCTGAAGCTTTCTTT
abundance: .; j_gene: TRBJ1-5; v_gene: TRBV27; d_gene: TRBD1; CDR3aa: CASSLTGFQPQHF; CDR3nt: TGTGCCAGCAGTTTGACAGGGTTTCAGCCCCAGCATTTT
abundance: .; j_gene: TRBJ2-7; v_gene: TRBV7-9; d_gene: .; CDR3aa: CASSETGPALGSYEQYF; CDR3nt: TGTGCCAGCAGCGAAACAGGTCCTGCGCTTGGCTCCTACGAGCAGTACTTC
abundance: many; j_gene: TRBJ1-1; v_gene: TRBV20-1; d_gene: .; CDR3aa: CSARDPPEAFF; CDR3nt: TGCAGTGCTAGAGATCCCCCTGAAGCTTTCTTT
abundance: once; j_gene: TRBJ1-5; v_gene: TRBV19; d_gene: .; CDR3aa: CAARAGGNQPQHF; CDR3nt: TGTGCCGCCAGGGCAGGGGGCAATCAGCCCCAGCATTTT
abundance: .; j_gene: TRBJ1-1; v_gene: TRBV7-9; d_gene: .; CDR3aa: CASSLGSDSGTEAFF; CDR3nt: TGTGCCAGCAGCTTAGGATCGGACTCGGGCACTGAAGCTTTCTTT
abundance: few; j_gene: TRBJ2-5; v_gene: TRBV7-8; d_gene: .; CDR3aa: CASSLGDPETQYF; CDR3nt: TGTGCCAGCAGCTTAGGGGACCCGGAGACCCAGTACTTC
abundance: .; j_gene: TRBJ2-1; v_gene: TRBV20-1; d_gene: .; CDR3aa: CSASPTPDSSYNEQFF; CDR3nt: TGCAGTGCTAGTCCTACACCAGATAGCTCCTACAATGAGCAGTTCTTC
abundance: .; j_gene: TRBJ2-3; v_gene: TRBV5-1; d_gene: .; CDR3aa: CASSLAEQGGQADTQYF; CDR3nt: TGCGCCAGCAGCTTGGCCGAACAGGGAGGTCAGGCAGATACGCAGTATTTT
abundance: few; j_gene: TRBJ2-3; v_gene: TRBV7-3; d_gene: .; CDR3aa: CASSLPERQDGTDTQYF; CDR3nt: TGTGCCAGCAGCTTACCCGAACGACAGGATGGCACAGATACGCAGTATTTT
abundance: .; j_gene: TRBJ1-2; v_gene: TRBV25-1; d_gene: TRBD1; CDR3aa: CAETNSGTGCGYTF; CDR3nt: TGTGCCGAAACCAACTCCGGGACAGGATGTGGCTACACCTTC
abundance: few; j_gene: TRBJ2-6; v_gene: TRBV9; d_gene: TRBD2; CDR3aa: CASSGRAGPRSGANVLTF; CDR3nt: TGTGCCAGCAGCGGCCGAGCGGGACCTCGCTCTGGGGCCAACGTCCTGACTTTC
abundance: few; j_gene: TRBJ2-1; v_gene: TRBV7-6; d_gene: .; CDR3aa: CASSLGVGSYNEQFF; CDR3nt: TGTGCCAGCAGCTTGGGCGTCGGGTCCTACAATGAGCAGTTCTTC
abundance: many; j_gene: TRBJ2-3; v_gene: TRBV9; d_gene: .; CDR3aa: CASSQAEGTQYF; CDR3nt: TGTGCCAGCAGCCAGGCGGAGGGCACGCAGTATTTT